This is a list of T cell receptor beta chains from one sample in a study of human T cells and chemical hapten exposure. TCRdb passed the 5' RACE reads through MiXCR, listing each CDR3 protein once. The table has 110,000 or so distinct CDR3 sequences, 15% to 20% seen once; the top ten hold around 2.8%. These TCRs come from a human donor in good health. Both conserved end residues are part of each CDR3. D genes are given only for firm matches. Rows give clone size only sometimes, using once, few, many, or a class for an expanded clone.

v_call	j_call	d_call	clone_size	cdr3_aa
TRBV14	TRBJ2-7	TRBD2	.	CASSQVAGSTYEQYF
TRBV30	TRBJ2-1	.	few	CAWNRDNEQFF
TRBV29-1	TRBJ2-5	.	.	CSVLWGETQYF
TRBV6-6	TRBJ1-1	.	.	CASSYPTGGGEAFF
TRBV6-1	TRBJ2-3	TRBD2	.	CASSEEHPLAGGTDTQYF
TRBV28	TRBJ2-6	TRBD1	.	CASSSPRGLGANVLTF
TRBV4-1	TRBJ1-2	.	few	CASSPQWARDYYGYTF
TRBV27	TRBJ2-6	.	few	CASSFATVSGANVLTF
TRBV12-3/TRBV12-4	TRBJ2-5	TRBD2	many	CASSLRTSGSRGETQYF
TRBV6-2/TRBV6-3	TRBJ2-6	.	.	CASSYRDSGANVLTF
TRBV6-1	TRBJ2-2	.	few	CASRGGPPANTGELFF
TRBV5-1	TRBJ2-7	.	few	CASSPRGREISSYEQYF
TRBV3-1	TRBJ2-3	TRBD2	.	CASSQDLTSGSTDTQYF
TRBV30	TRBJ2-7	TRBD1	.	CAWSAWGTGDSYEQYF
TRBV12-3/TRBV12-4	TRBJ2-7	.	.	CASSGRWKTYEQYF
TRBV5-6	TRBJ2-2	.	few	CASSFRTYFAGELFF
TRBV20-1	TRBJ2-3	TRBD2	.	CSAREGTSGSGNTQYF
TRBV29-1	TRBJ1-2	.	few	CSVENARSTF
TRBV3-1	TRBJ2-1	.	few	CASSQERGSGQPFF
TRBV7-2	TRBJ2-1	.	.	CASSLSWEGQFF